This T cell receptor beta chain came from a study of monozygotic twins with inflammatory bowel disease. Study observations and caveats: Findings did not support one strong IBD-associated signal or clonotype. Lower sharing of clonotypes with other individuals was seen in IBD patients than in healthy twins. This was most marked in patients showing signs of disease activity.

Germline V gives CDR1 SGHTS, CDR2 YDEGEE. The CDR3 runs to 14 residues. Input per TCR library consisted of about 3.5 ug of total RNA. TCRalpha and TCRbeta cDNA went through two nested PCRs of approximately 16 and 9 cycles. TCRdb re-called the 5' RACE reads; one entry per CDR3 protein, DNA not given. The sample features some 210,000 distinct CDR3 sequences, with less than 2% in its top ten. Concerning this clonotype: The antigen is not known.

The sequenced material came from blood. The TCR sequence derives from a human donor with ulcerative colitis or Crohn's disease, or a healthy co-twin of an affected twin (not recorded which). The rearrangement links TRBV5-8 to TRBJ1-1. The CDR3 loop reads CASMPSLSNTEAFF.